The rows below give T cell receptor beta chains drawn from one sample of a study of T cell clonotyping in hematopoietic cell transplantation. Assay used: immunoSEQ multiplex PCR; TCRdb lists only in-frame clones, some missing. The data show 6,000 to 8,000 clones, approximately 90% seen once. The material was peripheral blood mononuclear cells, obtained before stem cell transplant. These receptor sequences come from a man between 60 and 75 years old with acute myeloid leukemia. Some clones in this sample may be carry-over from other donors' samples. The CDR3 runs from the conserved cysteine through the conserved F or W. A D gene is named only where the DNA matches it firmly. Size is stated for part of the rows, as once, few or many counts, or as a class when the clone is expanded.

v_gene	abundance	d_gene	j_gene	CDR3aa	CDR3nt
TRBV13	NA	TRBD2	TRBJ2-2	CASSLLVPSGTWADTGELFF	TGTGCCAGCAGCTTACTAGTGCCTAGCGGGACGTGGGCAGACACCGGGGAGCTGTTTTTT
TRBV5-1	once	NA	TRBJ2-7	CASSLAGRGYEQYF	TGCGCCAGCAGCTTGGCCGGCCGGGGCTACGAGCAGTACTTC
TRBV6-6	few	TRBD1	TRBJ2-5	CASSYDRARLGETQYF	TGTGCCAGCAGTTACGACAGGGCGCGGCTTGGAGAGACCCAGTACTTC
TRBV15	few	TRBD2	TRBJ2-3	CATGGLAGALWAQYF	TGTGCCACCGGGGGACTAGCGGGGGCCCTATGGGCGCAGTATTTT
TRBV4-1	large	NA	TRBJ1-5	CASSGQNNQPQHF	TGCGCCAGCAGCGGACAGAACAATCAGCCCCAGCATTTT
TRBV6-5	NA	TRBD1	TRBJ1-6	CASRTGTGFQVILHF	TGTGCCAGCAGGACCGGGACAGGGTTCCAAGTCATCCTCCACTTT
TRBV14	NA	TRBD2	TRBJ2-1	CASSQGSGGAFNEQFF	TGTGCCAGCAGCCAAGGCAGCGGGGGGGCGTTTAATGAGCAGTTCTTC
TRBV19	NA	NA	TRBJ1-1	CASSTPTGLLGAFF	TGTGCCAGTAGTACCCCGACAGGACTTTTGGGAGCTTTCTTT
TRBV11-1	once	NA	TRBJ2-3	CASSSQGLSFTQYF	TGTGCCAGCAGCTCACAAGGACTATCTTTTACGCAGTATTTT
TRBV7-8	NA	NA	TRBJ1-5	CASSVYRELSNQPQHF	TGTGCCAGCAGCGTCTACAGGGAATTGAGCAATCAGCCCCAGCATTTT
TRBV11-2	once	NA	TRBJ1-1	CASSLARENTEAFF	TGTGCCAGCAGCTTAGCGAGGGAGAACACTGAAGCTTTCTTT
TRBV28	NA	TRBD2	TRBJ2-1	CASRSLAGGGGYNEQFF	TGTGCCAGCAGATCCCTAGCGGGAGGGGGGGGGTACAATGAGCAGTTCTTC
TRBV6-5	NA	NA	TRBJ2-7	CASRIRVNSYEQYF	TGTGCCAGCAGGATCAGGGTGAACTCCTACGAGCAGTACTTC
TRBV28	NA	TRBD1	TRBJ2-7	CASSLSGGGEQYF	TGTGCCAGCAGTTTGTCAGGGGGCGGCGAGCAGTACTTC
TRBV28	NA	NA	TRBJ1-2	CASSPGRPGYTF	TGTGCCAGCAGTCCCGGACGCCCCGGCTACACCTTC
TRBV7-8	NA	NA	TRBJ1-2	CASSSQGPGNYGYTF	TGTGCCAGCAGCTCCCAAGGACCAGGGAACTATGGCTACACCTTC
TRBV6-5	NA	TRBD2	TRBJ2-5	CASSYRLADLQETQYF	TGTGCCAGCAGTTACCGACTAGCGGACCTACAAGAGACCCAGTACTTC
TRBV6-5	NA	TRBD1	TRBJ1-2	CASSSWTGGYYGYTF	TGTGCCAGCAGTTCCTGGACAGGGGGCTACTATGGCTACACCTTC
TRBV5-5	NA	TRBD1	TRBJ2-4	CASSLGGTAIAKNIQYF	TGTGCCAGCAGCTTGGGAGGGACAGCAATAGCCAAAAACATTCAGTACTTC
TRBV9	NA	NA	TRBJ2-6	CASSGQAVATSGANVLTF	TGTGCCAGCAGCGGACAGGCAGTAGCCACCTCTGGGGCCAACGTCCTGACTTTC
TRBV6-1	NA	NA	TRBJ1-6	CAGSDGGFHNSPLHF	TGTGCCGGCTCCGACGGGGGTTTCCATAATTCACCCCTCCACTTT
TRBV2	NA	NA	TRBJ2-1	CASSFTLGRSSYNEQFF	TGTGCCAGCAGCTTCACGCTAGGCCGGAGCTCCTACAATGAGCAGTTCTTC
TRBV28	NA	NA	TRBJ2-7	CASSLDGRARLGF	TGTGCCAGCAGTTTGGATGGCAGGGCTAGGCTAGGCTTC
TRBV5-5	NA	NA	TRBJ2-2	CASSLSGTASGGTGELFF	TGTGCCAGCAGCTTGTCTGGGACGGCCTCTGGCGGCACCGGGGAGCTGTTTTTT
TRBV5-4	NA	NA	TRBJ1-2	CASSLEQGHYGYTF	TGTGCCAGCAGCTTGGAACAGGGCCACTATGGCTACACCTTC
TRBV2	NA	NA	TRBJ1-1	CASISQGALTDTEAFF	TGTGCCAGCATCTCTCAAGGGGCTTTAACCGACACTGAAGCTTTCTTT
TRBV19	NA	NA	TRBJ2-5	CASSVGGGTQYF	TGTGCCAGTAGTGTGGGTGGCGGGACCCAGTACTTC
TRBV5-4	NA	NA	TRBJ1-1	CASSDNVGGGAFF	TGTGCCAGCAGCGACAATGTGGGAGGGGGAGCTTTCTTT
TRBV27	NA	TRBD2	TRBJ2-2	CASSSHQTSGNTGELFF	TGTGCCAGCAGTTCGCATCAGACTAGCGGGAACACCGGGGAGCTGTTTTTT
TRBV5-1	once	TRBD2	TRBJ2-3	CASSPSPSGRTDGTQYF	TGCGCCAGCAGCCCCTCTCCTAGCGGGAGGACCGATGGTACGCAGTATTTT
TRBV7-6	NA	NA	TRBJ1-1	CASSSAMNTEAFF	TGTGCCAGCAGCTCGGCGATGAACACTGAAGCTTTCTTT
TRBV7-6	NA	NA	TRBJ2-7	CASSPEGSGAYEQYF	TGTGCCAGCAGCCCCGAAGGTAGCGGAGCCTACGAGCAGTACTTC
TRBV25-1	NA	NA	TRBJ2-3	CASTLAASTDTQYF	TGTGCCAGCACCTTAGCGGCTAGCACAGATACGCAGTATTTT